A selection of T cell receptor beta chains follows, all from one sample in a study of blood T cell repertoires in COVID-19. The protocol was immunoSEQ multiplex PCR, while the TCRdb copy is restricted to in-frame clones and leaves out a portion. There are 150,000 or so clones in the sample; roughly 83% occur only once, and around 3% lies in the top ten. The sample was peripheral blood. These receptors were collected from a woman older than 75 with acute or convalescent COVID-19. Both conserved end residues are part of each CDR3. The D gene is left open where the match is weak. The size entry is marked missing in some rows and otherwise reads once, few, many or a size class.

d_gene: TRBD1
v_gene: TRBV10-3
abundance: -
j_gene: TRBJ1-2
CDR3aa: CAVNTGTGGRGYTF
CDR3nt: TGTGCCGTAAATACCGGGACAGGGGGCCGGGGCTACACCTTC

d_gene: TRBD1
v_gene: TRBV11-1
abundance: -
j_gene: TRBJ1-2
CDR3aa: CASSGGQGNYGYTF
CDR3nt: TGTGCCAGCAGCGGGGGACAGGGTAACTATGGCTACACCTTC

d_gene: -
v_gene: TRBV18
abundance: -
j_gene: TRBJ2-7
CDR3aa: CASSPLGVPQAYEQYF
CDR3nt: TGTGCCAGCTCACCACTAGGGGTGCCCCAGGCCTACGAGCAGTACTTC

d_gene: TRBD1
v_gene: TRBV5-1
abundance: -
j_gene: TRBJ1-1
CDR3aa: CASTTGTVMNTEAFF
CDR3nt: TGCGCCAGCACTACCGGGACAGTCATGAACACTGAAGCTTTCTTT

d_gene: -
v_gene: TRBV10-3
abundance: -
j_gene: TRBJ1-5
CDR3aa: CAISERGDQPQHF
CDR3nt: TGTGCCATCAGTGAGCGGGGGGATCAGCCCCAGCATTTT

d_gene: -
v_gene: TRBV29-1
abundance: -
j_gene: TRBJ1-2
CDR3aa: CSLKLGSGYGYTF
CDR3nt: TGCAGCTTAAAACTGGGTTCGGGCTATGGCTACACCTTC

d_gene: -
v_gene: TRBV12-3/TRBV12-4
abundance: -
j_gene: TRBJ1-6
CDR3aa: CASSGDRSPLHF
CDR3nt: TGTGCCAGCAGTGGAGACAGGTCACCCCTCCACTTT

d_gene: TRBD1
v_gene: TRBV19
abundance: few
j_gene: TRBJ1-2
CDR3aa: CASRTGGGYTF
CDR3nt: TGTGCCAGTAGGACAGGGGGCGGCTACACCTTC

d_gene: -
v_gene: TRBV5-1
abundance: -
j_gene: TRBJ1-1
CDR3aa: CASSRTAAGGTEAFF
CDR3nt: TGCGCCAGCAGCCGGACGGCAGCCGGAGGCACTGAAGCTTTCTTT

d_gene: -
v_gene: TRBV4-2
abundance: -
j_gene: TRBJ2-3
CDR3aa: CASSHQGKSTDTQYF
CDR3nt: TGTGCCAGCAGCCATCAGGGGAAAAGCACAGATACGCAGTATTTT

d_gene: -
v_gene: TRBV9
abundance: few
j_gene: TRBJ2-1
CDR3aa: CASSVLTTPGLNEQFF
CDR3nt: TGTGCCAGCAGCGTGCTGACTACCCCGGGGTTGAATGAGCAGTTCTTC

d_gene: -
v_gene: TRBV5-1
abundance: once
j_gene: TRBJ1-3
CDR3aa: CASSFLAASGNTIYF
CDR3nt: TGCGCCAGCAGCTTTTTAGCGGCCTCTGGAAACACCATATATTTT

d_gene: TRBD1
v_gene: TRBV18
abundance: -
j_gene: TRBJ2-2
CDR3aa: CASSPRQGQSNTGELFF
CDR3nt: TGTGCCAGCTCACCACGACAGGGGCAATCGAACACCGGGGAGCTGTTTTTT

d_gene: -
v_gene: TRBV4-1
abundance: -
j_gene: TRBJ1-5
CDR3aa: CASSQNTGYGNQPQHF
CDR3nt: TGCGCCAGCAGCCAGAATACAGGGTATGGCAATCAGCCCCAGCATTTT

d_gene: TRBD1
v_gene: TRBV4-1
abundance: -
j_gene: TRBJ2-4
CDR3aa: CASSQDRTGGWNIQYF
CDR3nt: TGCGCCAGCAGCCAAGACCGGACAGGGGGCTGGAACATTCAGTACTTC

d_gene: -
v_gene: TRBV9
abundance: -
j_gene: TRBJ2-5
CDR3aa: CASSAPQGSVETQYF
CDR3nt: TGTGCCAGCAGCGCCCCGCAGGGGTCGGTGGAGACCCAGTACTTC

d_gene: TRBD1
v_gene: TRBV7-9
abundance: -
j_gene: TRBJ1-2
CDR3aa: CASSADRGRSNYGYTF
CDR3nt: TGTGCCAGCAGCGCGGACAGGGGGCGGTCTAACTATGGCTACACCTTC

d_gene: TRBD1
v_gene: TRBV12-3/TRBV12-4
abundance: -
j_gene: TRBJ1-1
CDR3aa: CASTGGMTEAFF
CDR3nt: TGTGCCAGCACAGGGGGCATGACTGAAGCTTTCTTT

d_gene: -
v_gene: TRBV5-1
abundance: -
j_gene: TRBJ1-2
CDR3aa: CASTEGLGGYTF
CDR3nt: TGCGCCAGCACTGAGGGCCTGGGTGGCTACACCTTC

d_gene: TRBD1
v_gene: TRBV27
abundance: -
j_gene: TRBJ2-1
CDR3aa: CATSKGAVYNEQFF
CDR3nt: TGTGCCACCTCAAAGGGGGCCGTGTACAATGAGCAGTTCTTC

d_gene: TRBD2
v_gene: TRBV5-1
abundance: -
j_gene: TRBJ2-7
CDR3aa: CASRLAGAYEQYF
CDR3nt: TGCGCCAGCAGGCTAGCGGGGGCCTACGAGCAGTACTTC

d_gene: -
v_gene: TRBV19
abundance: -
j_gene: TRBJ1-2
CDR3aa: CASSIWGLDNNYGYTF
CDR3nt: TGTGCCAGTAGTATCTGGGGACTCGATAATAACTATGGCTACACCTTC

d_gene: -
v_gene: TRBV10-3
abundance: -
j_gene: TRBJ1-5
CDR3aa: CAIGGLGNQPQHF
CDR3nt: TGTGCCATCGGGGGGTTGGGCAATCAGCCCCAGCATTTT

d_gene: TRBD1
v_gene: TRBV11-3
abundance: -
j_gene: TRBJ2-5
CDR3aa: CASSHGGDRQETQYF
CDR3nt: TGTGCCAGCAGCCACGGCGGGGACAGGCAAGAGACCCAGTACTTC

d_gene: TRBD1
v_gene: TRBV6-2/TRBV6-3
abundance: -
j_gene: TRBJ2-2
CDR3aa: CASSRDRVPSNTGELFF
CDR3nt: TGTGCCAGCAGCAGAGACAGGGTTCCCTCGAACACCGGGGAGCTGTTTTTT

d_gene: TRBD2
v_gene: TRBV11-2
abundance: -
j_gene: TRBJ2-5
CDR3aa: CASSLSLAGSKETQYF
CDR3nt: TGTGCCAGCAGCTTATCCCTAGCGGGGTCGAAAGAGACCCAGTACTTC

d_gene: -
v_gene: TRBV7-9
abundance: -
j_gene: TRBJ1-2
CDR3aa: CASSFRMTVLGYTF
CDR3nt: TGTGCCAGCAGCTTCCGAATGACAGTCCTCGGCTACACCTTC